This is a list of T cell receptor beta chains from one sample in a study of siplizumab effects on memory and regulatory T cells. Measured with immunoSEQ multiplex PCR; TCRdb has only the in-frame clones, and not every one. Here the sample spans some 100,000 clones, about 93% being singletons. Sequenced input: Tregs sorted from blood. These receptors all stem from a human donor in good health. CDR3s include the opening cysteine and the closing phenylalanine or tryptophan. D genes are given only for firm matches. Expanded clones are given a class, and other clones once, few, many or no size at all.

>TRBV28|NA|TRBJ2-2|NA|14
CASSREMRFRELFF
TGTGCCAGCAGTAGGGAAATGAGGTTTAGGGAGCTGTTTTTT
>TRBV11-2|NA|TRBJ2-1|NA|14
CASSLGPSRDEQFF
TGTGCCAGCAGCTTAGGGCCTTCGCGGGATGAGCAGTTCTTC
>TRBV5-1|TRBD1|TRBJ1-2|few|13
CASSYRGEYGYTF
TGCGCCAGCAGCTACAGGGGCGAGTATGGCTACACCTTC
>TRBV6-6|TRBD1|TRBJ1-1|NA|14
CASTWTGEKSEAFF
TGTGCCAGCACCTGGACAGGGGAAAAGTCTGAAGCTTTCTTT
>TRBV2|NA|TRBJ2-1|NA|15
CASREDIGGYNEQFF
TGTGCCAGCAGAGAGGACATAGGAGGTTACAATGAGCAGTTCTTC
>TRBV27|TRBD2|TRBJ2-1|NA|15
CASSLGGRLRNEQFF
TGTGCCAGCAGTTTAGGCGGGAGGCTTAGGAATGAGCAGTTCTTC
>TRBV18|NA|TRBJ2-5|NA|12
CASSPRWETQYF
TGTGCCAGCTCCCCAAGGTGGGAGACCCAGTACTTC
>TRBV6-5|NA|TRBJ1-3|NA|15
CASTPYGTSGNTIYF
TGTGCCAGCACCCCGTATGGCACCTCTGGAAACACCATATATTTT
>TRBV18|NA|TRBJ1-4|NA|14
CASSPSRVNEKLFF
TGTGCCAGCTCACCTTCTAGAGTTAATGAAAAACTGTTTTTT
>TRBV5-6|TRBD2|TRBJ2-2|NA|16
CASSFVSAGAVGELFF
TGTGCCAGCAGCTTTGTCTCAGCGGGAGCGGTCGGGGAGCTGTTTTTT
>TRBV5-1|TRBD2|TRBJ2-2|NA|16
CASSHLLAGDTGELFF
TGCGCCAGCAGCCACCTACTAGCGGGAGACACCGGGGAGCTGTTTTTT
>TRBV15|NA|TRBJ2-7|NA|15
CATSREGGGVYEQYF
TGTGCCACCAGCAGAGAAGGAGGAGGAGTGTACGAGCAGTACTTC
>TRBV15|NA|TRBJ1-3|NA|20
CATSRDLNRNLKWAGNTIYF
TGTGCCACCAGCAGAGACTTGAACAGAAATTTAAAGTGGGCTGGAAACACCATATATTTT
>TRBV5-1|TRBD1|TRBJ1-1|NA|16
CASRHGTGFSSTEAFF
TGCGCCAGCAGACACGGGACAGGATTTTCTAGCACTGAAGCTTTCTTT
>TRBV6-6|NA|TRBJ1-1|NA|13
CASSYILDTEAFF
TGTGCCAGCAGTTATATTTTAGACACTGAAGCTTTCTTT
>TRBV11-2|TRBD1|TRBJ2-3|NA|15
CASSPRGTGSDTQYF
TGTGCCAGCAGTCCCCGAGGGACAGGGTCAGATACGCAGTATTTT
>TRBV27|NA|TRBJ1-2|NA|15
CASSLRQQRGYGYTF
TGTGCCAGCAGTCTGAGACAGCAACGGGGCTATGGCTACACCTTC
>TRBV6-1|NA|TRBJ2-3|NA|12
CASSTPADTQYF
TGTGCCAGCAGTACTCCAGCAGATACGCAGTATTTT
>TRBV7-3|NA|TRBJ2-7|NA|15
CASSLLPGDSYEQYF
TGTGCCAGCAGCTTATTGCCCGGGGACTCCTACGAGCAGTACTTC
>TRBV19|TRBD2|TRBJ2-1|NA|19
CASSIRPGLAGASYNEQFF
TGTGCCAGTAGTATTCGCCCCGGACTAGCGGGAGCCTCCTACAATGAGCAGTTCTTC
>TRBV19|TRBD2|TRBJ2-2|NA|15
CASSNTGLNTGELFF
TGTGCCAGTAGTAACACGGGACTAAACACCGGGGAGCTGTTTTTT
>TRBV5-1|NA|TRBJ2-7|NA|13
CASSLSGGYEQYF
TGCGCCAGCAGCTTGTCCGGGGGCTACGAGCAGTACTTC
>TRBV30|NA|TRBJ1-5|NA|13
CAWSGGVNQPQHF
TGTGCCTGGAGTGGGGGCGTTAATCAGCCCCAGCATTTT
>TRBV10-1|NA|TRBJ1-1|NA|13
CASSGTQNTEAFF
TGCGCCAGCAGTGGGACCCAGAACACTGAAGCTTTCTTT
>TRBV5-6|NA|TRBJ2-3|NA|11
CASSGGGSQYF
TGTGCCAGCAGCGGTGGGGGATCGCAGTATTTT
>TRBV4-1|NA|TRBJ1-1|NA|16
CASSARRRVVGTEAFF
TGCGCCAGCAGCGCCCGCCGGAGGGTTGTGGGCACTGAAGCTTTCTTT
>TRBV28|NA|TRBJ1-2|NA|14
CASSSPGRGYGYTF
TGTGCCAGCAGTTCCCCGGGTCGGGGCTATGGCTACACCTTC
>TRBV29-1|NA|TRBJ2-1|NA|12
CSVDIKWDEQFF
TGCAGCGTTGATATCAAGTGGGATGAGCAGTTCTTC
>TRBV5-4|NA|TRBJ2-3|NA|15
CASSLGIGFTDTQYF
TGTGCCAGCAGCTTGGGGATAGGGTTCACAGATACGCAGTATTTT
>TRBV6-5|NA|TRBJ1-3|NA|15
CASSYASNSGNTIYF
TGTGCCAGCAGTTACGCCAGTAACTCTGGAAACACCATATATTTT
>TRBV6-1|TRBD1|TRBJ1-3|NA|15
CASSTQGAPGNTIYF
TGTGCCAGCAGCACACAGGGGGCTCCTGGAAACACCATATATTTT
>TRBV5-6|NA|TRBJ2-5|NA|16
CASSSDSLFPQETQYF
TGTGCCAGCAGTTCTGACAGCTTATTCCCCCAAGAGACCCAGTACTTC
>TRBV4-1|TRBD2|TRBJ2-3|NA|15
CASSSRGSGTDTQYF
TGCGCCAGCAGCTCCCGCGGGAGCGGTACAGATACGCAGTATTTT
>TRBV27|NA|TRBJ2-2|NA|12
CASSLDTGELFF
TGTGCCAGCAGTTTGGACACCGGGGAGCTGTTTTTT
>TRBV30|TRBD1|TRBJ2-7|NA|15
CAWSVLRQGADEQYF
TGTGCCTGGAGTGTACTTAGACAGGGGGCCGACGAGCAGTACTTC
>TRBV18|TRBD1|TRBJ1-3|NA|15
CASSRTGGPGNTIYF
TGTGCCAGCTCCCGGACAGGGGGCCCTGGAAACACCATATATTTT